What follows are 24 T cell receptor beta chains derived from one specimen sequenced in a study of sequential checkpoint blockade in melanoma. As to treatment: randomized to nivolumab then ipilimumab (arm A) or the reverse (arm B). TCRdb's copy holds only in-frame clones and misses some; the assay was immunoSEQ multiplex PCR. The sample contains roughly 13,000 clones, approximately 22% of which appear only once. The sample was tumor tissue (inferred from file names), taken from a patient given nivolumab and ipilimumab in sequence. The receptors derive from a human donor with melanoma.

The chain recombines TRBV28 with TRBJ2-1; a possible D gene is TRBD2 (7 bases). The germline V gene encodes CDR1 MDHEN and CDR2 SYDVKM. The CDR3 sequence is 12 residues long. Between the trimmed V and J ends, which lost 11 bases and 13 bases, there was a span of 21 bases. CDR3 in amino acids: CASRTSRGGQFF. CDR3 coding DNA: TGTGCCTCACGGACCTCAAGGGGGGGACAGTTCTTC.

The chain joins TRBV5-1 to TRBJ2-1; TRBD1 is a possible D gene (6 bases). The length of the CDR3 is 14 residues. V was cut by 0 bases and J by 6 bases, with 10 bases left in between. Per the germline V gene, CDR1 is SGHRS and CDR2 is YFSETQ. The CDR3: CASSLGQVGNEQFF. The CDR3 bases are TGCGCCAGCAGCTTGGGACAGGTAGGCAATGAGCAGTTCTTC.

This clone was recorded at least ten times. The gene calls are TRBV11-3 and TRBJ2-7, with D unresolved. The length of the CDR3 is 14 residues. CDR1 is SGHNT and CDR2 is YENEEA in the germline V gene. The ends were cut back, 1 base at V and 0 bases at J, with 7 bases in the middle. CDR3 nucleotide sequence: TGTGCCAGCAGCTTAGTGGCTAACTCCTACGAGCAGTACTTC. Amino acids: CASSLVANSYEQYF.

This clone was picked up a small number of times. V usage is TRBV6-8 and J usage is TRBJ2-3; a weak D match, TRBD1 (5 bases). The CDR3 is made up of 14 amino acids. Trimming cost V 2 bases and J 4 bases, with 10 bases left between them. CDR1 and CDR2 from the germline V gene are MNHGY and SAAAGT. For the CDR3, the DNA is TGTGCCAGCAGTTACGGGGCTTTGGCAGATACGCAGTATTTT. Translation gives CASSYGALADTQYF.

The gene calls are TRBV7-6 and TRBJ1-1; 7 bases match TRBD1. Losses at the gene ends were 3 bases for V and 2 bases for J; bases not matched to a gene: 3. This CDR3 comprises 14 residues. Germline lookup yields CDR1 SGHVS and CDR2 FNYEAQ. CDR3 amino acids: CASSFTGVNTEAFF. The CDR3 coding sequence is TGTGCCAGCAGCTTCACAGGGGTAAACACTGAAGCTTTCTTT. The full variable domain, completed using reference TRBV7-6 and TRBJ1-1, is GAGVSQSPRYKVTKRGQDVALRCDPISGHVSLYWYRQALGQGPEFLTYFNYEAQQDKSGLPNDRFSAERPEGSISTLTIQRTEQRDSAMYRCASSFTGVNTEAFFGQGTRLTVV.

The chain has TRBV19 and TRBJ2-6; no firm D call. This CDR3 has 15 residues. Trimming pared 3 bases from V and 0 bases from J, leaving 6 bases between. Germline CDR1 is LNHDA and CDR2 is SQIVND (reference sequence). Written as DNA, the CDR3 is TGTGCCAGTAGTATCTCGGGCTCTGGGGCCAACGTCCTGACTTTC. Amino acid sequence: CASSISGSGANVLTF.

The CDR3 reads CASSHGGTANYGYTF. In DNA form, the CDR3 reads TGTGCCAGCAGCCACGGGGGGACAGCTAACTATGGCTACACCTTC. The V and J genes are TRBV11-3 and TRBJ1-2, with 7 bases that match TRBD1. CDR3 length: 15 residues. The germline gives CDR1 SGHNT, CDR2 YENEEA. J gave up 0 bases and V 5 bases, and 6 bases lay outside the gene matches.

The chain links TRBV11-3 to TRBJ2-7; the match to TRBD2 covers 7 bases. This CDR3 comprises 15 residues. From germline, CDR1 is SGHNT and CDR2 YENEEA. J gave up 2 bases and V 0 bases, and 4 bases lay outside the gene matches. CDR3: CASSLEASGAYEQYF. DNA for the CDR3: TGTGCCAGCAGCTTAGAGGCTAGCGGTGCCTACGAGCAGTACTTC.

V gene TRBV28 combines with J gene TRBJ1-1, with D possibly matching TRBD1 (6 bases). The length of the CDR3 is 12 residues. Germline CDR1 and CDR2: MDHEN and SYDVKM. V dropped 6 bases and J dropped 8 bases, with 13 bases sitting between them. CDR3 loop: CASSPKGGEAFF. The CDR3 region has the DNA TGTGCCAGCAGCCCCAAGGGGGGGGAAGCTTTCTTT.

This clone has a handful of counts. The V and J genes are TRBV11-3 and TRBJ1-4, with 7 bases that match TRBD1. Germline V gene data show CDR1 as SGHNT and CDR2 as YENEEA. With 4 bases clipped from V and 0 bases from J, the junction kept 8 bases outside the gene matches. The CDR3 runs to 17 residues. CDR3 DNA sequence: TGTGCCAGCAGCTCGGGGCACAGGGGCACAACTAATGAAAAACTGTTTTTT. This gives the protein CASSSGHRGTTNEKLFF.

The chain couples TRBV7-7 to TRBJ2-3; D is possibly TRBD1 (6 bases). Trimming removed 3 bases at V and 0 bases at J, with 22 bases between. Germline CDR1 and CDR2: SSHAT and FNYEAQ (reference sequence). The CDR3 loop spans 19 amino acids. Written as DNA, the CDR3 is TGTGCCAGCAGCTTTCCCTACAGGGCCGAGGGTGAGAGCACAGATACGCAGTATTTT. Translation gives CASSFPYRAEGESTDTQYF.

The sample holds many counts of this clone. The chain's CDR3 is CASRFRGYGYTF. The CDR3 DNA reads as TGTGCCAGCAGGTTCCGAGGCTATGGCTACACCTTC. The V call is TRBV6-8, the J call TRBJ1-2, with no clear D. The V end lost 6 bases, the J end lost 4 bases, and 9 bases lay between the germline ends. The CDR3 has 12 residues. Looked up from germline, CDR1 is MNHGY and CDR2 is SAAAGT.

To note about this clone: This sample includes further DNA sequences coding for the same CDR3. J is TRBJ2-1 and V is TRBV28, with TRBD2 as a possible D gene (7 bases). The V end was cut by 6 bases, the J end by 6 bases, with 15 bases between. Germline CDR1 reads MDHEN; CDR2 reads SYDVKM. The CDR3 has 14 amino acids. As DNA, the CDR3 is TGTGCCAGCAGCCTGGGGGGAGGGGGCAATGAGCAGTTCTTC. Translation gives CASSLGGGGNEQFF.

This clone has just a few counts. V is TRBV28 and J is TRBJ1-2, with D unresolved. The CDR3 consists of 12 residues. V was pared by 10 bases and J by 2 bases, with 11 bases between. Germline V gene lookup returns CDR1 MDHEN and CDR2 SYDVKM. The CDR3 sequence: CATSWANYGYTF. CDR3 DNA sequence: TGTGCCACCTCGTGGGCCAACTATGGCTACACCTTC.

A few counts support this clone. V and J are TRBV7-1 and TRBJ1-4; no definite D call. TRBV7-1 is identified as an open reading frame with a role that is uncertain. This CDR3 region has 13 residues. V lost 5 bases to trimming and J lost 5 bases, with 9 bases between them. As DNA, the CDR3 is TGTGCCAGCAGCCTTGTAACGAATGAAAAACTGTTTTTT. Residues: CASSLVTNEKLFF.

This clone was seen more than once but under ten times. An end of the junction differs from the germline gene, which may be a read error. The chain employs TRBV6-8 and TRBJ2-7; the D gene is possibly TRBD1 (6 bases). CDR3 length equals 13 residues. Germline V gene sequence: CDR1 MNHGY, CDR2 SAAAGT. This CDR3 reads CAISGDMTYEQYF. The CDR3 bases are TGTGCCATCAGTGGGGACATGACCTACGAGCAGTACTTC.

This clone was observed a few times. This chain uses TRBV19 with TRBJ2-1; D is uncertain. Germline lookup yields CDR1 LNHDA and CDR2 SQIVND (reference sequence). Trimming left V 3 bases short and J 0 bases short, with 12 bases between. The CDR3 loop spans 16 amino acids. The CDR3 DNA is TGTGCCAGTAGTATGAAAGCCCGAAGCTCCTACAATGAGCAGTTCTTC. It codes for CASSMKARSSYNEQFF.

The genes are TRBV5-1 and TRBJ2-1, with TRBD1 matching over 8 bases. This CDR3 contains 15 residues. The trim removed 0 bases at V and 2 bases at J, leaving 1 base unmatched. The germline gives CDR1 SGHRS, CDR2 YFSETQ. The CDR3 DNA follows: TGCGCCAGCAGCTTGGAGGGACAGGCCTACAATGAGCAGTTCTTC. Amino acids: CASSLEGQAYNEQFF. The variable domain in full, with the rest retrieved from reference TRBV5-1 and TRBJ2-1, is KAGVTQTPRYLIKTRGQQVTLSCSPISGHRSVSWYQQTPGQGLQFLFEYFSETQRNKGNFPGRFSGRQFSNSRSEMNVSTLELGDSALYLCASSLEGQAYNEQFFGPGTRLTVL.

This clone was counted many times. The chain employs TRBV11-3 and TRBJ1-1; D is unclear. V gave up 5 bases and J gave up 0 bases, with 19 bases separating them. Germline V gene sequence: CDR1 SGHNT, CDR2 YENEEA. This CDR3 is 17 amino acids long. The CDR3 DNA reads TGTGCCAGCAGCCCGGGGAGTTGGCCATACATGAACACTGAAGCTTTCTTT. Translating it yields CASSPGSWPYMNTEAFF.

CDR3 protein: CASSFPGHTKTSFSFEQYF. As DNA, the CDR3 is TGTGCCAGCAGTTTCCCGGGACACACGAAGACTAGTTTCTCATTCGAGCAGTACTTC. The V gene is TRBV6-8, the J gene TRBJ2-7; D may correspond to TRBD1 or TRBD2 (6 bases each). CDR1 and CDR2 from the germline V gene are MNHGY and SAAAGT. Trimming pared 4 bases from V and 6 bases from J, leaving 31 bases between. This CDR3 is 19 amino acids long.

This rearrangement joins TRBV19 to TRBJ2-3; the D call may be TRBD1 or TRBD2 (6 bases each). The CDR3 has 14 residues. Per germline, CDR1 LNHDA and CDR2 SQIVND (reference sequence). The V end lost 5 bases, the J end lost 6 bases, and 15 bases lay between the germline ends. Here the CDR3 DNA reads TGTGCCAGTAGTGAAAGGGGGGTTATTGATACGCAGTATTTT. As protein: CASSERGVIDTQYF. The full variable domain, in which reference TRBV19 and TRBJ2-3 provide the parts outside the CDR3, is DGGITQSPKYLFRKEGQNVTLSCEQNLNHDAMYWYRQDPGQGLRLIYYSQIVNDFQKGDIAEGYSVSREKKESFPLTVTSAQKNPTAFYLCASSERGVIDTQYFGPGTRLTVL.

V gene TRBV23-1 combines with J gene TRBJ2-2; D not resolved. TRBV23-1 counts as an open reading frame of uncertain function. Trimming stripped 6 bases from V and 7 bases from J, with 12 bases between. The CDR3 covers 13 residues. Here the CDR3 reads CASSYSNLGELFF. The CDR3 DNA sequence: TGCGCCAGCAGCTACAGTAACCTCGGGGAGCTGTTTTTT.

CDR3 DNA: TGCGCCAGCAGCTCCCTGGACGGATCTTCTATGGGCTACACCTTC. This gives the protein CASSSLDGSSMGYTF. V gene TRBV5-1 combines with J gene TRBJ1-2, with D hard to call. CDR3 length: 15 residues. Germline values: CDR1 SGHRS, CDR2 YFSETQ. V was clipped by 3 bases and J by 8 bases, with 20 bases between them.

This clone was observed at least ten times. CDR3 DNA sequence: TGTGCCAGCAGACCACGGGGGGGGGCTCTTAGCGAGCAGTACTTC. Translating gives CASRPRGGALSEQYF. This chain uses TRBV11-3 with TRBJ2-7; 8 bases align to TRBD2. Germline V lookup: CDR1 SGHNT, CDR2 YENEEA. V lost 6 bases to trimming and J lost 6 bases; unmatched junction nucleotides: 13. This CDR3 spans 15 amino acids.